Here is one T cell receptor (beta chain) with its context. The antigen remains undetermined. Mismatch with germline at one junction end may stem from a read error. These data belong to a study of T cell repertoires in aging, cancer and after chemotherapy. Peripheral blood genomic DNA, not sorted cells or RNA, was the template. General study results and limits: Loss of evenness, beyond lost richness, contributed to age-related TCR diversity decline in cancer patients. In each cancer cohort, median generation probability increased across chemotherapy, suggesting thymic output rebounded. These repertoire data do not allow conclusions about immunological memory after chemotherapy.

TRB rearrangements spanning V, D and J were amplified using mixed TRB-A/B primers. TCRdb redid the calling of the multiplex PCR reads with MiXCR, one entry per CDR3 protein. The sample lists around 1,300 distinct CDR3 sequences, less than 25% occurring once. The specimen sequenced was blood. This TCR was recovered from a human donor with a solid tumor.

CDR3 nucleotide sequence: TGCGCCAGCAGCCAAGATACCGGGGATGGAAGTTCACCCCTCCACTTT. Its translation: CASSQDTGDGSSPLHF. V gene TRBV5-5 combines with J gene TRBJ1-6; D gene ambiguous. CDR3 size: 16 residues. Germline V gene lookup returns CDR1 SGHKS and CDR2 YYEKEE (reference sequence).